This T cell receptor (beta chain) was identified in a study of T cells in Graves' hyperthyroidism and ophthalmopathy. Researchers took RNA transcripts and amplified the TCR beta CDR3 regions from them. Primed by the HTBI set, a first-round RT-PCR was run on the TCR CDR3. MiXCR, run by TCRdb on the multiplex PCR reads, gives a single entry per CDR3 protein. The table shows 300,000 to 450,000 distinct CDR3 sequences, with approximately 18% occurring only once. Whole-study results and caveats: Stable hyperthyroidism was separated from ophthalmopathy by a model based on 13 V-J features. Ophthalmopathy was identified by the model a median approximately 6.9 months ahead of onset. Blood also contained most expanded thyroid clonotypes above 0.001.

At least ten counts were recorded for this clonotype. The antigen remains unidentified. PBMCs came from 7.5 to 10 ml fresh peripheral blood. Unmatched junction bases numbered 6, after V lost 8 bases and J lost 4 bases. Germline V CDR1 and CDR2: SNHLY, FYNNEI. The CDR3 spans 14 residues. This TCR was recovered from a woman aged 25 to 39 with Graves' hyperthyroidism that later progressed to Graves' ophthalmopathy. Sequenced input: blood. The chain employs TRBV2 and TRBJ1-3; 9 nucleotides match TRBD1. This CDR3 is CASGSGTGGNTIYF. DNA of the CDR3: TGTGCCAGCGGAAGCGGGACAGGGGGAAACACCATATATTTT.